The rows below give T cell receptor beta chains drawn from one sample of a study of tumor and adjacent non-tumor tissue in lung cancer. In TCRdb, the multiplex PCR reads were re-called with MiXCR into one record per CDR3 protein. Of 45,000 to 65,000 distinct CDR3 sequences listed, 70% to 80% are singletons. Sequencing used distant non-tumor lung tissue. All receptors derive from a woman aged 60-75 years with non-small cell lung cancer. Each CDR3 is given with its conserved first and last residue.

CDR3aa	v_gene	j_gene
CANSNSYVEQYF	TRBV6-6	TRBJ2-7
CASTLGSGIYTF	TRBV11-2	TRBJ1-2
CASSQDPSGGARDEQFF	TRBV4-2	TRBJ2-1
CASSQEISGISNTGELLF	TRBV4-3	TRBJ2-2
CASTTSPPALLQETQYF	TRBV6-2/TRBV6-3	TRBJ2-5
CASSVWTGVNTGELFF	TRBV11-1	TRBJ2-2
CVSSQGQGAKAEAFF	TRBV4-1	TRBJ1-1
CASSPAISYNEQLF	TRBV6-2/TRBV6-3	TRBJ2-1
CASSQESKIANYGYTF	TRBV4-1	TRBJ1-2
CTSRPETSTDTQYF	TRBV28	TRBJ2-3
CASSQEGRTGPTEAFF	TRBV4-2	TRBJ1-1
CASRRGINRNIHYF	TRBV28	TRBJ2-4
CASGTEGNHGYTF	TRBV11-2	TRBJ1-2
CASKLGLSGYNEQFF	TRBV6-1	TRBJ2-1
CAGSPTKLAGDYNEQFF	TRBV4-3	TRBJ2-1
CASSQTEIVYQPQHF	TRBV4-1	TRBJ1-5
CASSRTGTGGAETQYF	TRBV6-5	TRBJ2-5
CVNRLGYAGGPCEQYF	TRBV11-2	TRBJ2-7
CASNQDRARTSNVQFF	TRBV4-3	TRBJ2-1
CASSLYRDTSSPLHF	TRBV4-3	TRBJ1-6
CSVQQGYGSQPQYF	TRBV29-1	.
CASGKPVTFF	TRBV6-6	TRBJ1-1
CTCNLDGYTEAFF	TRBV11-2	TRBJ1-1
CSVEGSAGEVETQYF	TRBV29-1	TRBJ2-5
CASSSGTGTFHEQHF	TRBV11-2	TRBJ2-7